These 10 T cell receptor beta chains came from one sample sequenced in a study of T cells in Graves' hyperthyroidism and ophthalmopathy. Amplification yielded TCR beta CDR3 regions, with RNA transcripts as the source. A set of HTBI primers served as the primers for a first-round RT-PCR of the TCR CDR3. TCRdb passed the multiplex PCR reads through MiXCR, listing each CDR3 protein once. The table lists fewer than 500,000 distinct CDR3 sequences, about 14% of them singletons. The sequenced sample consisted of blood. The receptors were sampled from a woman in her twenties or thirties with Graves' ophthalmopathy.

The V and J genes are TRBV20-1 and TRBJ2-5, with D tentatively TRBD2 (7 bases). The CDR3 consists of 14 residues. V shed 3 bases and J shed 3 bases, with 14 bases lying between them. In germline, CDR1 is DFQATT, CDR2 SNEGSKA (reference sequence). In DNA form, the CDR3 reads TGCAGTGCTAGTAGGGGGGGTCCTGAAGAGACCCAGTACTTC. Translation gives CSASRGGPEETQYF.

This clonotype was picked up a small number of times. The V call is TRBV15, the J call TRBJ2-1, with D hard to call. Trimming took off 3 bases at V and 5 bases at J, with 5 bases between the two ends. The CDR3 has 12 residues. Germline V gene data show CDR1 as LNHNV and CDR2 as YYDKDF (reference sequence). CDR3 nucleotides: TGTGCCACCAGCAGGCTTAACAATGAGCAGTTCTTC. Amino acid sequence: CATSRLNNEQFF.

This clonotype was detected ten times or more. V is TRBV2 and J is TRBJ1-3, with 7 bases matching TRBD1. The junction had 7 bases not matched to a gene; V was cut back by 6 bases and J by 5 bases. This CDR3 has 14 residues. Germline V CDR1 and CDR2: SNHLY, FYNNEI. CDR3 coding DNA: TGTGCCAGCAGAAGGACAGGATCCCGAAACACCATATATTTT. Translation gives CASRRTGSRNTIYF.

This clonotype came up many times. The V call is TRBV2, the J call TRBJ1-1, with D perhaps matching TRBD1 (6 bases). Trimming stripped 7 bases from V and 1 base from J, with 13 bases between. Germline V gene sequence: CDR1 SNHLY, CDR2 FYNNEI. The CDR3 runs 14 residues. The CDR3 spells CASTVQGSNTEAFF. The CDR3 DNA sequence: TGTGCCAGCACTGTACAGGGTTCGAACACTGAAGCTTTCTTT.

This clonotype was counted at least ten times. V gene TRBV20-1 combines with J gene TRBJ2-2; tentatively, D is TRBD2 (7 bases). CDR1 is DFQATT and CDR2 is SNEGSKA in the germline V gene (reference sequence). Trimming removed 1 base at V and 3 bases at J, with 12 bases between. This CDR3 region has 15 residues. The CDR3 is CSARAGGLDTGELFF. In DNA form, the CDR3 reads TGCAGTGCTAGAGCCGGGGGGCTGGACACCGGGGAGCTGTTTTTT.

The chain recombines TRBV24-1 with TRBJ2-3; 16 bases map to TRBD2. CDR1 KGHDR and CDR2 SFDVKD come from the germline V gene. V dropped 1 base and J dropped 5; count of bases not matched to a gene: 17. The CDR3 totals 22 residues. The CDR3 nucleotides are TGTGCCACCAGTGATTTACGTCAACGACCGGGACTAGCGGGGGGGCCTAGAGATACGCAGTATTTT. The encoded protein is CATSDLRQRPGLAGGPRDTQYF.

Ten or more counts support this clonotype. This may be a read error: a much more frequent sequence differs by one nucleotide. The gene calls are TRBV5-1 and TRBJ1-1; D is undetermined. Trimming removed 0 bases from V and 7 bases from J, with 10 bases in between. CDR3 length: 13 amino acids. Germline V CDR1 and CDR2: SGHRS, YFSETQ. The CDR3 nucleotides read TGCGCCAGCAGCTTGGCCGTAGACGATGAAGCTTTCTTT. This translates into CASSLAVDDEAFF.

In its sample, this clonotype was seen many times. This chain joins TRBV9 and TRBJ2-7, with 8 bases fitting TRBD1. This CDR3 spans 15 amino acids. Germline assignment: CDR1 SGDLS and CDR2 YYNGEE. Unmatched junction bases numbered 6, after V lost 4 bases and J lost 0 bases. CDR3 sequence: CASSSSDRDSYEQYF. The DNA for the CDR3 is TGTGCCAGCAGCTCCTCGGACAGGGACTCCTACGAGCAGTACTTC. The complete variable domain, with remaining parts taken from reference TRBV9 and TRBJ2-7, reads DSGVTQTPKHLITATGQRVTLRCSPRSGDLSVYWYQQSLDQGLQFLIQYYNGEERAKGNILERFSAQQFPDLHSELNLSSLELGDSALYFCASSSSDRDSYEQYFGPGTRLTVT.

The table lists this clonotype with many counts. The rearrangement joins TRBV6-1 to TRBJ2-5, with 12 bases aligning to TRBD2. The CDR3 runs 15 residues. Per the germline V gene, CDR1 is MNHNS and CDR2 is SASEGT. V lost 8 bases to trimming and J lost 2 bases; unmatched junction nucleotides: 6. CDR3 coding DNA: TGTGCCAGCGGTGCAACTAGCGGGGGGCAAGAGACCCAGTACTTC. Residues: CASGATSGGQETQYF.

This clonotype was counted only a few times. Compared with germline, one end of the junction differs, possibly owing to a read error. V and J are TRBV5-5 and TRBJ2-1, with 12 nucleotides matching TRBD2. In germline, CDR1 is SGHKS, CDR2 YYEKEE (reference sequence). This CDR3 contains 19 residues. The CDR3 protein is CASSQTGLAGSGVYNEQLF. CDR3 sequence (DNA): TGTGCCAGCAGCCAGACTGGACTAGCGGGGAGCGGTGTCTACAATGAGCAGCTCTTC.